These T cell receptor beta chains were read from a single sample in a study of T cell clones after liver transplantation. TCRdb keeps only in-frame clones here, not all; method: immunoSEQ multiplex PCR. Here the sample spans 51,000 or so clones, roughly 90% being singletons. The sample was CD8+ T cells from blood, taken 12 months after liver transplant. The receptor source for this set is a human patient who received a liver transplant. A subset of T cells may come from the graft donor. Both conserved end residues are part of each CDR3. Fields, in order: D gene, J gene, clone size, V gene, CDR3 DNA, CDR3 protein. D genes are given only for firm matches. Only part of the rows carry a size: once, few, many, or a class if the clone is expanded.

d_call: TRBD2; j_call: TRBJ2-1; clone_size: .; v_call: TRBV5-6; cdr3_nt: TGTGCCAGCAGCCTCCTGACTAGCGGGAGGACCGACCTTTACAATGAGCAGTTCTTC; cdr3_aa: CASSLLTSGRTDLYNEQFF
d_call: TRBD1; j_call: TRBJ1-2; clone_size: .; v_call: TRBV27; cdr3_nt: TGTGCCAGCAGTTTGGGACAGGGCTACGGCTACACCTTC; cdr3_aa: CASSLGQGYGYTF
d_call: .; j_call: TRBJ2-7; clone_size: .; v_call: TRBV6-1; cdr3_nt: TGTGCCAGCAGCACCTTTGGGCCAGGTCGCAACGAGCAGTACTTC; cdr3_aa: CASSTFGPGRNEQYF
d_call: .; j_call: TRBJ1-4; clone_size: .; v_call: TRBV6-6; cdr3_nt: TGTGCCAGCAGTGGGACACGCATGGCGGAAAAACTGTTTTTT; cdr3_aa: CASSGTRMAEKLFF
d_call: .; j_call: TRBJ2-7; clone_size: few; v_call: TRBV11-2; cdr3_nt: TGTGCCAGCAGCCCCGCAGGAGCGGGATACAGGGACGAGCAGTACTTC; cdr3_aa: CASSPAGAGYRDEQYF
d_call: .; j_call: TRBJ2-7; clone_size: .; v_call: TRBV13; cdr3_nt: TGTGCCAGCAGCTCCTCAGGGGCAAGTTACGAGCAGTACTTC; cdr3_aa: CASSSSGASYEQYF
d_call: .; j_call: TRBJ2-4; clone_size: .; v_call: TRBV7-9; cdr3_nt: TGTGCCAGCAGCTTCCCTGCCCGGACGAGGGACATTCAGTACTTC; cdr3_aa: CASSFPARTRDIQYF
d_call: .; j_call: TRBJ1-3; clone_size: .; v_call: TRBV30; cdr3_nt: TGTGCCTGGAACCCGGACTCTGGAAACACCATATATTTT; cdr3_aa: CAWNPDSGNTIYF
d_call: .; j_call: TRBJ1-5; clone_size: .; v_call: TRBV16; cdr3_nt: TGTGCCAGCAGCCCGGGCGTGGGCAGTTTGGAACCCCAGCATTTT; cdr3_aa: CASSPGVGSLEPQHF
d_call: TRBD2; j_call: TRBJ2-1; clone_size: few; v_call: TRBV6-1; cdr3_nt: TGTGCCAGCGGGGGGGTGTCCTCCTACAATGAGCAGTTCTTC; cdr3_aa: CASGGVSSYNEQFF
d_call: .; j_call: TRBJ1-5; clone_size: .; v_call: TRBV4-1; cdr3_nt: TGCGCCAGCAGCCCCCAGCCGGGACGGGGCCCTAATCAGCCCCAGCATTTT; cdr3_aa: CASSPQPGRGPNQPQHF
d_call: .; j_call: TRBJ2-7; clone_size: .; v_call: TRBV5-6; cdr3_nt: TGTGCCAGTAGTAGCGGCCTGGCGTACGAGCAGTACTTC; cdr3_aa: CASSSGLAYEQYF
d_call: .; j_call: TRBJ2-2; clone_size: .; v_call: TRBV30; cdr3_nt: TGTGCCTGGAGTTATCTGGACACCGGGGAGCTGTTTTTT; cdr3_aa: CAWSYLDTGELFF
d_call: TRBD1; j_call: TRBJ2-1; clone_size: .; v_call: TRBV6-1; cdr3_nt: TGTGCCAGCAGTGAACTCGAGACAGGGATAAGCCTCTCCTACAATGAGCAGTTCTTC; cdr3_aa: CASSELETGISLSYNEQFF
d_call: .; j_call: TRBJ1-2; clone_size: .; v_call: TRBV27; cdr3_nt: TGTGCCAGCAGTTACGTTTACAGTAGTTATGGCTACACCTTC; cdr3_aa: CASSYVYSSYGYTF
d_call: .; j_call: TRBJ1-1; clone_size: .; v_call: TRBV19; cdr3_nt: TGTGCCAGTAGTCCCAGGTTATCACGGGACACTGAAGCTTTCTTT; cdr3_aa: CASSPRLSRDTEAFF
d_call: .; j_call: TRBJ1-4; clone_size: .; v_call: TRBV4-1; cdr3_nt: TGCGCCAGCAGCGTCCGGGAGTCTGAAAAACTGTTTTTT; cdr3_aa: CASSVRESEKLFF
d_call: .; j_call: TRBJ2-6; clone_size: .; v_call: TRBV19; cdr3_nt: TGTGCCAGTAGTATAACGTTTGGGGCCAACGTCCTGACTTTC; cdr3_aa: CASSITFGANVLTF
d_call: TRBD2; j_call: TRBJ2-7; clone_size: many; v_call: TRBV9; cdr3_nt: TGTGCCAGCAGCGGGACTAGTCACGAGCAGTACTTC; cdr3_aa: CASSGTSHEQYF
d_call: TRBD1; j_call: TRBJ1-2; clone_size: .; v_call: TRBV4-1; cdr3_nt: TGCGCCAGCAGCCAAGTGACAGGGGGTCGGTACTATGGCTACACCTTC; cdr3_aa: CASSQVTGGRYYGYTF
d_call: TRBD1; j_call: TRBJ2-7; clone_size: .; v_call: TRBV19; cdr3_nt: TGTGCCAGTAGTGTGGACAGGGGCCACGAGCAGTACTTC; cdr3_aa: CASSVDRGHEQYF
d_call: .; j_call: TRBJ1-1; clone_size: .; v_call: TRBV27; cdr3_nt: TGTGCCAGCAGTTTGACAGAGAACACTGAAGCTTTCTTT; cdr3_aa: CASSLTENTEAFF
d_call: TRBD1; j_call: TRBJ1-2; clone_size: few; v_call: TRBV6-5; cdr3_nt: TGTGCCAGCACGGGCAGGGGGGATGGCTACACCTTC; cdr3_aa: CASTGRGDGYTF
d_call: .; j_call: TRBJ2-1; clone_size: few; v_call: TRBV28; cdr3_nt: TGTGCCAGCAGTCTAATTCCCCAAACGAACAATGAGCAGTTCTTC; cdr3_aa: CASSLIPQTNNEQFF
d_call: TRBD2; j_call: TRBJ2-7; clone_size: .; v_call: TRBV2; cdr3_nt: TGTGCCAGCAGTGAAAAGGATGGACTAGCGGGAGGGAGCTCCTACGAGCAGTACTTC; cdr3_aa: CASSEKDGLAGGSSYEQYF
d_call: .; j_call: TRBJ1-1; clone_size: .; v_call: TRBV5-1; cdr3_nt: TGCGCCAGCAGCTTGGACCAGGGAGCTCCTAATGAAGCTTTCTTT; cdr3_aa: CASSLDQGAPNEAFF
d_call: .; j_call: TRBJ1-5; clone_size: .; v_call: TRBV28; cdr3_nt: TGTGCCAGCACCGCCCAGGGTTTCGGTCAGCCCCAGCATTTT; cdr3_aa: CASTAQGFGQPQHF
d_call: TRBD1; j_call: TRBJ1-2; clone_size: .; v_call: TRBV27; cdr3_nt: TGTGCCAGCAGTCCGGGACAGGAGATCTATGGCTACACCTTC; cdr3_aa: CASSPGQEIYGYTF
d_call: TRBD1; j_call: TRBJ2-7; clone_size: .; v_call: TRBV11-2; cdr3_nt: TGTGCCAGCAGCTTAGAAACGTACAGGGGATTGGGGGAGCAGTACTTC; cdr3_aa: CASSLETYRGLGEQYF
d_call: .; j_call: TRBJ2-3; clone_size: .; v_call: TRBV9; cdr3_nt: TGTGCCAGCAGCGTATTAGGACAGACAGATACGCAGTATTTT; cdr3_aa: CASSVLGQTDTQYF
d_call: TRBD2; j_call: TRBJ2-5; clone_size: many; v_call: TRBV13; cdr3_nt: TGTGCCAGCAGCTTAGCACGGGGAGGGCAAGAGACCCAGTACTTC; cdr3_aa: CASSLARGGQETQYF
d_call: .; j_call: TRBJ2-7; clone_size: .; v_call: TRBV5-1; cdr3_nt: TGCGCCAGCAGCCCCCCAGGATACGAGCAGTACTTC; cdr3_aa: CASSPPGYEQYF
d_call: .; j_call: TRBJ1-5; clone_size: .; v_call: TRBV7-9; cdr3_nt: TGTGCCAGCAGCTTAGTGGACAATCAGCCCCAGCATTTT; cdr3_aa: CASSLVDNQPQHF
d_call: TRBD1; j_call: TRBJ2-7; clone_size: once; v_call: TRBV4-1; cdr3_nt: TGCGCCAGCAGCATAGGACAGGTAGGGTACGAGCAGTACTTC; cdr3_aa: CASSIGQVGYEQYF
d_call: .; j_call: TRBJ2-1; clone_size: .; v_call: TRBV4-3; cdr3_nt: TGCGCCAGCAGCCACCCAAGCGGTCGCTCCTACAATGAGCAGTTCTTC; cdr3_aa: CASSHPSGRSYNEQFF
d_call: .; j_call: TRBJ1-2; clone_size: .; v_call: TRBV27; cdr3_nt: TGTGCCAGCAGTCTCTCCCAAGGCTACACCTTC; cdr3_aa: CASSLSQGYTF
d_call: TRBD2; j_call: TRBJ2-5; clone_size: .; v_call: TRBV10-1; cdr3_nt: TGCGCCAGCAGTAATGGACTAGCGGGAGGGCTTTTCGAGACCCAGTACTTC; cdr3_aa: CASSNGLAGGLFETQYF
d_call: .; j_call: TRBJ2-1; clone_size: .; v_call: TRBV19; cdr3_nt: TGTGCCAGTAGTCCGGCTCTTAGCCTTTTCTCCTACAATGAGCAGTTCTTC; cdr3_aa: CASSPALSLFSYNEQFF
d_call: .; j_call: TRBJ1-2; clone_size: .; v_call: TRBV7-9; cdr3_nt: TGTGCCAGCACCCTTAGTACGGCAGGGGTGGGCTATGGCTACACCTTC; cdr3_aa: CASTLSTAGVGYGYTF
d_call: .; j_call: TRBJ1-1; clone_size: .; v_call: TRBV6-5; cdr3_nt: TGTGCCAGCAGCCTCGTATCGGGCCCTGAAGCTTTCTTT; cdr3_aa: CASSLVSGPEAFF
d_call: .; j_call: TRBJ1-1; clone_size: .; v_call: TRBV6-5; cdr3_nt: TGTGCCAGCAGTTTGCGCAGTACGAACACTGAAGCTTTCTTT; cdr3_aa: CASSLRSTNTEAFF
d_call: TRBD2; j_call: TRBJ2-7; clone_size: .; v_call: TRBV7-2; cdr3_nt: TGTGCCAGCAGCTATAGCGGGATTGACTACGAGCAGTACTTC; cdr3_aa: CASSYSGIDYEQYF
d_call: .; j_call: TRBJ2-7; clone_size: few; v_call: TRBV9; cdr3_nt: TGTGCCAGCAGCTCCGGGCTCTCCTACGAGCAGTACTTC; cdr3_aa: CASSSGLSYEQYF
d_call: .; j_call: TRBJ2-6; clone_size: .; v_call: TRBV27; cdr3_nt: TGTGCCAGCAGTCGGCCTGGCTCTGGGGCCAACGTCCTGACTTTC; cdr3_aa: CASSRPGSGANVLTF
d_call: TRBD1; j_call: TRBJ2-1; clone_size: .; v_call: TRBV6-5; cdr3_nt: TGTGCCAGCAGTTCCTCCAGGGGGACCCCCTACAATGAGCAGTTCTTC; cdr3_aa: CASSSSRGTPYNEQFF
d_call: .; j_call: TRBJ2-7; clone_size: few; v_call: TRBV27; cdr3_nt: TGTGCCAGCAGTTTATTTATGGGACACTACGAGCAGTACTTC; cdr3_aa: CASSLFMGHYEQYF